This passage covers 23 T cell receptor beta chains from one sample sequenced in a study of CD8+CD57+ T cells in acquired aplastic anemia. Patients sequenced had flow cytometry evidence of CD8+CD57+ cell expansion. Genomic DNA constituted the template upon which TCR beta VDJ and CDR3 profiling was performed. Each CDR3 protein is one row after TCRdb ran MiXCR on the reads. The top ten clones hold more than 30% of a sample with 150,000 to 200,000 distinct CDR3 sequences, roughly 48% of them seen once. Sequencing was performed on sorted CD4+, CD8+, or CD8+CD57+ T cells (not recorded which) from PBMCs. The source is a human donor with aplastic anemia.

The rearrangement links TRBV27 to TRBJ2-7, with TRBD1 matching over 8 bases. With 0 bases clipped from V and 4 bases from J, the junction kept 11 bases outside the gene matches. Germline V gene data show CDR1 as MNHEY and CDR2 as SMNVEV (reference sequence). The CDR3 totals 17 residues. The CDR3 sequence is CASSLSTGTGTVYEQYF. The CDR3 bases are TGTGCCAGCAGTTTATCGACCGGGACAGGCACCGTATACGAGCAGTACTTC.

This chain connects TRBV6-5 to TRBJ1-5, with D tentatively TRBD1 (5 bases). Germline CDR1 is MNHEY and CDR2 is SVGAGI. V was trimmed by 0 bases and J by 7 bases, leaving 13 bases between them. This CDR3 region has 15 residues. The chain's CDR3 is CASSYSPRGRQPQHF. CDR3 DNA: TGTGCCAGCAGTTACTCGCCCCGGGGCAGACAGCCCCAGCATTTT.

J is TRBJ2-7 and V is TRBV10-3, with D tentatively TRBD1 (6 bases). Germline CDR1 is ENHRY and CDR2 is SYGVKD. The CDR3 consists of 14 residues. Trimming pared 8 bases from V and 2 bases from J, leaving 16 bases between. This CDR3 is CAIQDPGQTYEQYF. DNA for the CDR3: TGTGCCATCCAAGACCCCGGACAGACCTACGAGCAGTACTTC.

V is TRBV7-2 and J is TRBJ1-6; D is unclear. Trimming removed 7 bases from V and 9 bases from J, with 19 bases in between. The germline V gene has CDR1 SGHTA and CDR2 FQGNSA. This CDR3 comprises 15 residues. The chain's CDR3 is CASTSYRRPGSPLHF. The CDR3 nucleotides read TGTGCCAGCACCTCCTACCGACGGCCGGGTTCACCCCTCCACTTT.

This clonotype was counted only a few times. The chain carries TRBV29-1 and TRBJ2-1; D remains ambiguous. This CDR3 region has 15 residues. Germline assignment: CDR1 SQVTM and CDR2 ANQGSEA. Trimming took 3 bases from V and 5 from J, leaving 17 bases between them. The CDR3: CSVDRGSQTHNEQFF. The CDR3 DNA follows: TGCAGCGTTGATCGTGGTTCTCAAACGCACAATGAGCAGTTCTTC.

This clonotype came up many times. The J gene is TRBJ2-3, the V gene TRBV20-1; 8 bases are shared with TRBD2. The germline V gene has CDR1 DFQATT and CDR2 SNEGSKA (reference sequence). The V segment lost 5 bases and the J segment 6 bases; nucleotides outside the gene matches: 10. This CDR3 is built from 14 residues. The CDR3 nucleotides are TGCAGTGCTGGGCCGGGACTAGTCGAGGATACGCAGTATTTT. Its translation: CSAGPGLVEDTQYF.

CDR3 sequence (DNA): TGTGCCAGCAGCTACCAGGAAGGCTACGAGCAGTACTTC. It yields the protein CASSYQEGYEQYF. The gene calls are TRBV6-5 and TRBJ2-7; no firm D call. CDR3 length: 13 amino acids. Germline V lookup: CDR1 MNHEY, CDR2 SVGAGI. The ends were cut back, 6 bases at V and 3 bases at J, with 12 bases in the middle.

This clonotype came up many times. The CDR3 protein is CASSLGTRYEQFF. The CDR3 DNA reads as TGTGCCAGCAGTTTGGGGACTAGGTATGAGCAGTTCTTC. The rearrangement joins TRBV6-5 to TRBJ2-1, with 8 bases that match TRBD2. The ends lost 4 bases at V and 8 bases at J; junction bases unmatched: 4. The CDR3 covers 13 residues. Looked up from germline, CDR1 is MNHEY and CDR2 is SVGAGI.

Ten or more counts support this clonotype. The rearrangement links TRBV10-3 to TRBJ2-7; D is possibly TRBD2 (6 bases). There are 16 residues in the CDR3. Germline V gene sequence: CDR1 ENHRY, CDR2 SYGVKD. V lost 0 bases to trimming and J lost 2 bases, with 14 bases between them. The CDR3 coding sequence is TGTGCCATCAGTGAGTCTCGGGTAGCGGATCCCTACGAGCAGTACTTC. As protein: CAISESRVADPYEQYF.

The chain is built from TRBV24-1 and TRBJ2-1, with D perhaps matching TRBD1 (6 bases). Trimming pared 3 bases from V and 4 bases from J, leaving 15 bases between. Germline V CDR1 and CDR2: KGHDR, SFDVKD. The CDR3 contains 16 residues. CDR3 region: CATSDPRTAAYNEQFF. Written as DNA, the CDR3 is TGTGCCACCAGTGATCCAAGGACAGCCGCGTACAATGAGCAGTTCTTC.

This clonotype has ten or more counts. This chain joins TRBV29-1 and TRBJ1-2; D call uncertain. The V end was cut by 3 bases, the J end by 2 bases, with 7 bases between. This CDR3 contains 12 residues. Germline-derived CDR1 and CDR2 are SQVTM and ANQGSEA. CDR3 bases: TGCAGCGTTGACGGCGCGAACTATGGCTACACCTTC. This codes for CSVDGANYGYTF.

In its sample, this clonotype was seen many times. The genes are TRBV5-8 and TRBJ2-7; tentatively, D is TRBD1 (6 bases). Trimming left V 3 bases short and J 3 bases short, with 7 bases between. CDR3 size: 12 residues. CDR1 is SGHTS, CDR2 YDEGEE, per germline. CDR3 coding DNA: TGTGCCAGCAGCTGGGACAACTACGAGCAGTACTTC. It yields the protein CASSWDNYEQYF. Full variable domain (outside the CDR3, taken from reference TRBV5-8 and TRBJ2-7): EAGVTQSPTHLIKTRGQQATLRCSPISGHTSVYWYQQALGLGLQFLLWYDEGEERNRGNFPPRFSGRQFPNYSSELNVNALELEDSALYLCASSWDNYEQYFGPGTRLTVT.

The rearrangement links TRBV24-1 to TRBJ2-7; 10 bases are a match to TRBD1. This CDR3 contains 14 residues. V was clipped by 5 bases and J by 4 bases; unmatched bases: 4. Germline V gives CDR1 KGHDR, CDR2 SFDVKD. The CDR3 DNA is TGTGCCACCAGTGCAGGACAGGGGGATTACGAGCAGTACTTC. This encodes CATSAGQGDYEQYF.

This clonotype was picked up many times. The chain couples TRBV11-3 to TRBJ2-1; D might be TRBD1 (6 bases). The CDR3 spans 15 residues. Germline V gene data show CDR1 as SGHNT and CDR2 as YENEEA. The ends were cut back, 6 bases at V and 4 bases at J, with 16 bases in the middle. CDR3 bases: TGTGCCAGCAGTCTAAGGGACACGGTATACAATGAGCAGTTCTTC. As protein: CASSLRDTVYNEQFF. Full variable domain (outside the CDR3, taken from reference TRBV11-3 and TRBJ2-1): EAGVVQSPRYKIIEKKQPVAFWCNPISGHNTLYWYLQNLGQGPELLIRYENEEAVDDSQLPKDRFSAERLKGVDSTLKIQPAELGDSAVYLCASSLRDTVYNEQFFGPGTRLTVL.

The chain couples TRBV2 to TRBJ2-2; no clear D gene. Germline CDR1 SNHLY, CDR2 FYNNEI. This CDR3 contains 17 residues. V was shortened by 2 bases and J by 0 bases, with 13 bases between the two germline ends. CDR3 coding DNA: TGTGCCAGCAGTGAACCCAGAACTTTCACGAACACCGGGGAGCTGTTTTTT. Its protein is CASSEPRTFTNTGELFF.

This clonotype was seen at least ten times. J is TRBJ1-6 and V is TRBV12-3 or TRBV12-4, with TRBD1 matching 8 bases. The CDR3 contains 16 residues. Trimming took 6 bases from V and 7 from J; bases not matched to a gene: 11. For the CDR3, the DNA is TGTGCCAGCAGCCCCCGGGACAGGAGGTTAAATTCACCCCTCCACTTT. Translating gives CASSPRDRRLNSPLHF.

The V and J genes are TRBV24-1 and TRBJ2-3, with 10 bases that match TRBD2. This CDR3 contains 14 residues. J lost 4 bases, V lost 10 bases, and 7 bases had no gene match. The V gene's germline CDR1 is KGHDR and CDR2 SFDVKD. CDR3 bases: TGTGCCACTGAGGGACTAGCGAGCCCAGATACGCAGTATTTT. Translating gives CATEGLASPDTQYF.

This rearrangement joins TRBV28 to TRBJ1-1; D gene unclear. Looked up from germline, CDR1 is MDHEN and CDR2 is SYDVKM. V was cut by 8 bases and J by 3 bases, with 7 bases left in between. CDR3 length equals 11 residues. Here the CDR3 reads CASGVDTEAFF. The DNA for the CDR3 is TGTGCCAGCGGGGTGGACACTGAAGCTTTCTTT.

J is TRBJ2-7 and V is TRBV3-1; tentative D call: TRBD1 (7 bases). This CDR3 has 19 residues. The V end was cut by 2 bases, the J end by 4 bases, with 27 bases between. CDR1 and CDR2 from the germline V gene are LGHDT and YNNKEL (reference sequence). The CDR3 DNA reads TGTGCCAGCAGCCAACTCTCTGGGGCACGGGACAGAGCGGGTTACGAGCAGTACTTC. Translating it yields CASSQLSGARDRAGYEQYF.

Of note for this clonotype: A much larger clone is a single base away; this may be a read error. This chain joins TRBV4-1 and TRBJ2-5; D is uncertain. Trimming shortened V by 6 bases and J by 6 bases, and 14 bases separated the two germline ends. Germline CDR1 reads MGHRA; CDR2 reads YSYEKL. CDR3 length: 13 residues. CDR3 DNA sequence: TGCGCCAGCAGGCAGGTCATTGGGAAGACCCAGTACTTC. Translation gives CASRQVIGKTQYF.

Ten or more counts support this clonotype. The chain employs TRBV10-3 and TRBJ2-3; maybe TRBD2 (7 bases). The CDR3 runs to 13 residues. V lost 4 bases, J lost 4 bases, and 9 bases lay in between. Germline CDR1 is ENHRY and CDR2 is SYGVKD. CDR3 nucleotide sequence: TGTGCCATCAGTGGGGAGGGGGCAGATACGCAGTATTTT. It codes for CAISGEGADTQYF.

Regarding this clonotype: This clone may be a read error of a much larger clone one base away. CDR3 bases: TGTGCCAGCAGTTTAGGGGGTGAAAGCTCCTACGAGCAGTACTTC. It yields the protein CASSLGGESSYEQYF. The chain combines TRBV12-3 or TRBV12-4 with TRBJ2-7; no clear D. Between the trimmed V and J ends, which lost 1 base and 0 bases, there was a span of 10 bases. The CDR3 length is 15 residues.

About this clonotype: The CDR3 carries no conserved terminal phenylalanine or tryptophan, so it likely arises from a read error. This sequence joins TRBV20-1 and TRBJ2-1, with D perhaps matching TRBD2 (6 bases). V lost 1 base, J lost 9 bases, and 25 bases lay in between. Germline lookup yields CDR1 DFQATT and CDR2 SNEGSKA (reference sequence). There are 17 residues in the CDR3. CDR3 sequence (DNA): TGCAGTGCTAGAGGACGGGTTGGGGCTAGCGAGACCAGTGAGCAGTTCCTC. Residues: CSARGRVGASETSEQFL.